This section outlines one TCR beta chain sequence together with its context. The V and J ends lost 2 bases and 2 bases respectively, with 12 bases between them. The germline gives CDR1 GTSNPN, CDR2 SVGIG (reference sequence). The CDR3 is made up of 14 amino acids. The data were taken from a study of blood T cell repertoires in COVID-19. Study background: There were acute and convalescent COVID-19 samples, and they came from the United States, Italy and Spain.

Study processing details: Amplified reference gene primers provided the basis for estimating nucleated cell counts. Repertoires were generated with immunoSEQ multiplex PCR, while TCRdb's copy carries only in-frame clones and drops some. The DNA gave D and trimming, while V, J and clone size come from that table. The sample has 170,000 or so clones, 65% to 85% seen once. This TCR came from an older woman with acute or convalescent COVID-19. The sample comprised peripheral blood. The rearrangement links TRBV30 to TRBJ1-1, with a weak D call TRBD1 (6 bases). The CDR3 region has the DNA TGTGCCTGGAGTAGGAACAGGGCTAACACTGAAGCTTTCTTT. Its protein product is CAWSRNRANTEAFF.